Below, 21 T cell receptor beta chains from the same sample are listed, as sequenced in a study of identifying expanded T cells in peripheral blood. Using immunoSEQ multiplex PCR, the repertoire was profiled, and TCRdb retains in-frame clones only, with some absent. This repertoire shows over 75,000 clones, approximately 88% found once; its top ten account for about 4%. The sequenced sample was blood. The origin of the receptors is a person aged 18 to 75 in good health.

This clone was found a few times. The chain links TRBV7-6 to TRBJ2-7; D is uncertain. The CDR3 extends over 13 amino acids. The V end was cut by 1 base, the J end by 5 bases, with 9 bases between. CDR1 is SGHVS and CDR2 is FNYEAQ in the germline V gene. The CDR3 reads CASSLGHINEQYF. CDR3 sequence (DNA): TGTGCCAGCAGCTTAGGTCACATAAACGAGCAGTACTTC. The variable domain in full, completed from reference TRBV7-6 and TRBJ2-7, reads GAGVSQSPRYKVTKRGQDVALRCDPISGHVSLYWYRQALGQGPEFLTYFNYEAQQDKSGLPNDRFSAERPEGSISTLTIQRTEQRDSAMYRCASSLGHINEQYFGPGTRLTVT.

The chain employs TRBV9 and TRBJ1-2; no clear D gene. The germline V gene encodes CDR1 SGDLS and CDR2 YYNGEE. V shed 4 bases and J shed 5 bases, with 12 bases lying between them. The CDR3 has 13 residues. The CDR3 bases are TGTGCCAGCAGCCCAGATGGGGTTTATGGCTACACCTTC. It translates to CASSPDGVYGYTF. Supplemented by reference TRBV9 and TRBJ1-2, the full variable domain reads DSGVTQTPKHLITATGQRVTLRCSPRSGDLSVYWYQQSLDQGLQFLIQYYNGEERAKGNILERFSAQQFPDLHSELNLSSLELGDSALYFCASSPDGVYGYTFGSGTRLTVV.

The chain joins TRBV7-8 to TRBJ2-7; 7 bases are a match to TRBD1. This CDR3 spans 14 amino acids. V lost 5 bases to trimming and J lost 1 base; unmatched junction nucleotides: 5. Germline V gene data show CDR1 as SGHVS and CDR2 as FQNEAQ. The DNA for the CDR3 is TGTGCCAGCAGCAAATCGACAGGGTCCTACGAGCAGTACTTC. Protein sequence: CASSKSTGSYEQYF.

The chain links TRBV14 to TRBJ2-2; no reliable D call. Germline lookup yields CDR1 SGHDN and CDR2 FVKESK. Trimming stripped 0 bases from V and 4 bases from J, with 9 bases between. This CDR3 spans 15 amino acids. The CDR3 spells CASSQESRPTGELFF. DNA of the CDR3: TGTGCCAGCAGCCAAGAATCCAGGCCCACCGGGGAGCTGTTTTTT.

About this clone: Other DNA sequences of this sample code for an identical CDR3. The chain joins TRBV30 to TRBJ1-1; no firm D call. This CDR3 region has 11 residues. CDR1 is GTSNPN and CDR2 is SVGIG in the germline V gene (reference sequence). V gave up 0 bases and J gave up 4 bases, with 3 bases separating them. For the CDR3, the DNA is TGTGCCTGGAGTGTGGGCACTGAAGCTTTCTTT. Its protein is CAWSVGTEAFF.

Of note for this clone: Within the sample, other DNA sequences also encode this same CDR3. This chain uses TRBV7-3 with TRBJ2-1; 9 bases are shared with TRBD2. The V gene's germline CDR1 is SGHTA and CDR2 FQGTGA. The CDR3 runs 14 residues. With 2 bases clipped from V and 4 bases from J, the junction kept 0 bases outside the gene matches. Here the CDR3 DNA reads TGTGCCAGCAGCTTAGCGGGGGGGTACAATGAGCAGTTCTTC. The encoded protein is CASSLAGGYNEQFF.

The V gene is TRBV19, the J gene TRBJ2-1; D assignment may be TRBD1 or TRBD2 (5 bases each). Germline CDR1 and CDR2: LNHDA and SQIVND (reference sequence). The length of the CDR3 is 15 residues. Trimming stripped 5 bases from V and 5 bases from J, with 16 bases between. The CDR3 loop is CASSPTGAADNEQFF. CDR3 in DNA: TGTGCCAGTAGTCCTACCGGGGCCGCGGACAATGAGCAGTTCTTC.

The chain has TRBV29-1 and TRBJ2-3; D possibly corresponds to TRBD1 (6 bases). Trimming took 3 bases from V and 4 from J, leaving 11 bases between them. There are 13 residues in the CDR3. Looked up from germline, CDR1 is SQVTM and CDR2 is ANQGSEA. The CDR3: CSVEDRVSDTQYF. In nucleotides, the CDR3 is TGCAGCGTTGAGGACAGAGTATCAGATACGCAGTATTTT.

The chain links TRBV30 to TRBJ1-6; no clear D gene. Germline CDR1 is GTSNPN and CDR2 is SVGIG (reference sequence). The V end lost 0 bases, the J end lost 7 bases, and 19 bases lay between the germline ends. CDR3 size: 17 residues. The CDR3 sequence is CAWSVQTPMTRNSPLHF. DNA of the CDR3: TGTGCCTGGAGTGTACAAACCCCTATGACTCGGAATTCACCCCTCCACTTT.

J is TRBJ1-4 and V is TRBV5-5, with D possibly being TRBD1 (5 bases). CDR1 is SGHKS, CDR2 YYEKEE, per germline (reference sequence). The CDR3 loop spans 16 amino acids. The V and J ends lost 4 bases and 5 bases respectively, with 18 bases between them. As DNA, the CDR3 is TGTGCCAGCAGCACACAACCCGGGCAGGGCAATGAAAAACTGTTTTTT. Translated, it gives CASSTQPGQGNEKLFF.

The chain uses TRBV7-9 and TRBJ2-1; no clear D. Trimming cost V 1 base and J 7 bases, with 11 bases left between them. CDR3 length: 14 residues. The V gene's germline CDR1 is SEHNR and CDR2 FQNEAQ (reference sequence). The DNA of the CDR3 is TGTGCCAGCAGCTTAGGTAGTCGTCCGAATGAGCAGTTCTTC. Protein: CASSLGSRPNEQFF.

V is TRBV27 and J is TRBJ2-7; D might be TRBD1 (7 bases). The germline V gene has CDR1 MNHEY and CDR2 SMNVEV (reference sequence). This CDR3 comprises 12 residues. With 5 bases removed from V and 6 bases from J, the gap between germline ends came to 11 bases. The CDR3 nucleotides are TGTGCCAGCAGTGGGCAGGGGGGCGAGCAGTACTTC. Its translation is CASSGQGGEQYF.

V gene TRBV4-1 combines with J gene TRBJ2-1; 9 bases are shared with TRBD1. This CDR3 is built from 17 residues. CDR1 is MGHRA, CDR2 YSYEKL, per germline. V dropped 2 bases and J dropped 6; count of bases not matched to a gene: 11. CDR3 amino acids: CASSQRDPGQGLNEQFF. The DNA for the CDR3 is TGCGCCAGCAGCCAAAGGGACCCGGGACAGGGTCTCAATGAGCAGTTCTTC.

V gene TRBV28 combines with J gene TRBJ1-5; D unresolved. Trimming stripped 3 bases from V and 7 bases from J, with 13 bases between. The germline CDR1 and CDR2 sequences are MDHEN and SYDVKM. The CDR3 consists of 14 residues. DNA for the CDR3: TGTGCCAGCAGTTTCGAGCTGGCAGCCCAGCCCCAGCATTTT. Residues: CASSFELAAQPQHF.

A single count supports this clone. Other DNA sequences within the sample encode an identical CDR3. The chain joins TRBV28 to TRBJ1-1, with D perhaps matching TRBD1 (6 bases). The CDR3 is 15 amino acids. The germline V gene encodes CDR1 MDHEN and CDR2 SYDVKM. V gave up 8 bases and J gave up 2 bases, with 18 bases separating them. CDR3 amino acids: CASLGGRGSNTEAFF. The CDR3 DNA sequence: TGTGCCAGCCTCGGGGGGCGAGGGTCTAACACTGAAGCTTTCTTT. Supplemented by reference TRBV28 and TRBJ1-1, the full variable domain reads DVKVTQSSRYLVKRTGEKVFLECVQDMDHENMFWYRQDPGLGLRLIYFSYDVKMKEKGDIPEGYSVSREKKERFSLILESASTNQTSMYLCASLGGRGSNTEAFFGQGTRLTVV.

The V gene is TRBV28, the J gene TRBJ2-7; TRBD2 matches 8 bases. V lost 2 bases and J lost 5; bases outside the gene matches: 17. The CDR3 spans 18 residues. Germline assignment: CDR1 MDHEN and CDR2 SYDVKM. The CDR3 coding sequence is TGTGCCAGCAGTTTAGTAGAGTTGAGTATGGCGGGGGGTGACGAGCAGTACTTC. This gives the protein CASSLVELSMAGGDEQYF.

The chain links TRBV15 to TRBJ1-2; TRBD1 matches at 8 bases. V trimming: 4 bases; J trimming: 4 bases; junction bases outside the gene matches: 8. Germline CDR1 reads LNHNV; CDR2 reads YYDKDF (reference sequence). This CDR3 has 15 amino acids. The CDR3 DNA is TGTGCCACCAGCAAAGAGACAGGGGCAACCTATGGCTACACCTTC. This encodes CATSKETGATYGYTF.

The chain carries TRBV11-3 and TRBJ2-1; 9 bases match TRBD2. CDR1 is SGHNT and CDR2 is YENEEA in the germline V gene. Trimming cost V 1 base and J 4 bases; bases outside gene matches: 5. This CDR3 comprises 16 residues. CDR3 DNA: TGTGCCAGCAGCTTAGGGGTCCTAGCGGGGTACAATGAGCAGTTCTTC. This sequence encodes CASSLGVLAGYNEQFF.

The genes are TRBV4-2 and TRBJ2-3; either TRBD1 or TRBD2 may fit D (5 bases each). This CDR3 is built from 18 residues. The germline V and J ends were trimmed by 0 bases and 1 base, with 17 bases remaining between them. Looked up from germline, CDR1 is LGHNA and CDR2 is YNFKEQ. CDR3 residues: CASSQDFGAPFRTDTQYF. The CDR3 nucleotides are TGTGCCAGCAGCCAAGATTTCGGGGCCCCATTTCGCACAGATACGCAGTATTTT.

This chain uses TRBV5-1 with TRBJ2-1; D ambiguous. V was pared by 1 base and J by 7 bases, with 21 bases between. CDR3 length equals 17 residues. Germline loops: CDR1 SGHRS, CDR2 YFSETQ. CDR3 sequence (DNA): TGCGCCAGCAGCTTGTTATCCGGTTATGCCGGGCTAAATGAGCAGTTCTTC. It encodes CASSLLSGYAGLNEQFF.

There are a few counts of this clone. The gene calls are TRBV6-1 and TRBJ1-2; D remains ambiguous. Per the germline V gene, CDR1 is MNHNS and CDR2 is SASEGT. The CDR3 loop spans 13 amino acids. Trimming took off 4 bases at V and 4 bases at J, with 10 bases between the two ends. CDR3 nucleotides: TGTGCCAGCAGTGGCCGGAGGCTCTATGGCTACACCTTC. It encodes CASSGRRLYGYTF.